This paragraph reports one T cell receptor (beta chain). The data originate from a study of graft-versus-host responses after intestinal transplantation. Per the germline V gene, CDR1 is SGHRS and CDR2 is YFSETQ. V lost 0 bases to trimming and J lost 8 bases, with 8 bases between them. This CDR3 is 12 amino acids long. Only in-frame clones appear in the TCRdb table, and some are missing; sequencing was by immunoSEQ multiplex PCR. The data show approximately 20,000 clones, more than 75% seen once. This clonotype was sampled from a human patient who received an intestinal transplant, so some T cells may come from the graft donor. The rearrangement links TRBV5-1 to TRBJ1-1; D is unresolved. Sample: bone marrow, taken just under 130 days after transplant. CDR3 loop: CASSLEGVEAFF. The CDR3 nucleotides read TGCGCCAGCAGCTTGGAAGGTGTAGAAGCTTTCTTT. Filled out from reference TRBV5-1 and TRBJ1-1, the complete variable domain reads KAGVTQTPRYLIKTRGQQVTLSCSPISGHRSVSWYQQTPGQGLQFLFEYFSETQRNKGNFPGRFSGRQFSNSRSEMNVSTLELGDSALYLCASSLEGVEAFFGQGTRLTVV.